A single sample is the source of the 5 T cell receptor beta chains below, sequenced in a study of OX40 agonist ivuxolimab in advanced cancers. The repertoire was sequenced with immunoSEQ multiplex PCR; TCRdb's copy has only in-frame clones and lacks some. The sample shows some 81,000 clones, over 75% of them seen only once. The specimen was CD4+ or CD8+ T cells sorted from blood, collected in a trial of the OX40 agonist ivuxolimab. Every receptor here comes from an adult with an advanced solid tumor such as melanoma, head and neck, liver or kidney cancer.

This rearrangement joins TRBV11-3 to TRBJ2-7, with D maybe TRBD2 (6 bases). The length of the CDR3 is 15 residues. CDR1 and CDR2 from the germline V gene are SGHNT and YENEEA. Trimming cost V 5 bases and J 3 bases, with 17 bases left between them. The CDR3 reads CASSRGTNLLYEQYF. CDR3 DNA: TGTGCCAGCAGCCGCGGGACCAACCTACTCTACGAGCAGTACTTC.

The chain joins TRBV5-4 to TRBJ2-3; 10 nucleotides match TRBD1. The germline V gene has CDR1 SGHNT and CDR2 YYREEE (reference sequence). V dropped 4 bases and J dropped 3; count of bases not matched to a gene: 8. The CDR3 is 16 residues long. The CDR3 loop is CASSKGQGTETDTQYF. In DNA, the CDR3 is TGTGCCAGCAGCAAGGGACAGGGGACGGAAACAGATACGCAGTATTTT.

J is TRBJ2-6 and V is TRBV7-8; D remains ambiguous. CDR1 is SGHVS and CDR2 is FQNEAQ in the germline V gene. CDR3 size: 13 residues. Trimming removed 3 bases from V and 4 bases from J, with 4 bases in between. CDR3 in DNA: TGTGCCAGCAGCTTCCAAGGGGCCAACGTCCTGACTTTC. This encodes CASSFQGANVLTF. The full variable domain, rest sourced from reference TRBV7-8 and TRBJ2-6, is GAGVSQSPRYKVAKRGQDVALRCDPISGHVSLFWYQQALGQGPEFLTYFQNEAQLDKSGLPSDRFFAERPEGSVSTLKIQRTQQEDSAVYLCASSFQGANVLTFGAGSRLTVL.

The chain is built from TRBV7-2 and TRBJ2-1, with TRBD2 matching over 12 bases. Trimming at V came to 5 bases and at J to 7 bases, leaving 9 bases not matched to a gene. The CDR3 runs 16 residues. Germline loops: CDR1 SGHTA, CDR2 FQGNSA. The CDR3 nucleotides are TGTGCCAGCAGCGTCAGAGGACTAGCGGGGAATAATGAGCAGTTCTTC. It translates to CASSVRGLAGNNEQFF.

The chain has TRBV7-2 and TRBJ1-2; a possible D gene is TRBD1 (5 bases). CDR1 and CDR2 from the germline V gene are SGHTA and FQGNSA. This CDR3 has 13 residues. Between the trimmed V and J ends, which lost 0 bases and 8 bases, there was a span of 10 bases. CDR3 protein: CASSLADRSGYTF. The CDR3 bases are TGTGCCAGCAGCTTAGCCGACAGAAGCGGCTACACCTTC. The variable domain in full, with the rest retrieved from reference TRBV7-2 and TRBJ1-2, is GAGVSQSPSNKVTEKGKDVELRCDPISGHTALYWYRQSLGQGLEFLIYFQGNSAPDKSGLPSDRFSAERTGGSVSTLTIQRTQQEDSAVYLCASSLADRSGYTFGSGTRLTVV.